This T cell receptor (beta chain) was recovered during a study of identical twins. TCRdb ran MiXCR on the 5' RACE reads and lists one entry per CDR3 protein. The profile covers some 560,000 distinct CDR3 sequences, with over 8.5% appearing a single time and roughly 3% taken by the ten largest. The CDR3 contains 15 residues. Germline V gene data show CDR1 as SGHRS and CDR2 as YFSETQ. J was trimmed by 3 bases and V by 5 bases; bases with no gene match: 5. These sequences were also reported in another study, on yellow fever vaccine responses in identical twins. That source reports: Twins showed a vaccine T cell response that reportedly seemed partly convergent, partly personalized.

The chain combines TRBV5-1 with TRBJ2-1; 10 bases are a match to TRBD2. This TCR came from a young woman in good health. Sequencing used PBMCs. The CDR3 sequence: CASRLAGGDYNEQFF. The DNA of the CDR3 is TGCGCCAGCAGATTAGCGGGAGGTGACTACAATGAGCAGTTCTTC. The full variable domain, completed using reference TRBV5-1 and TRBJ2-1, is KAGVTQTPRYLIKTRGQQVTLSCSPISGHRSVSWYQQTPGQGLQFLFEYFSETQRNKGNFPGRFSGRQFSNSRSEMNVSTLELGDSALYLCASRLAGGDYNEQFFGPGTRLTVL.